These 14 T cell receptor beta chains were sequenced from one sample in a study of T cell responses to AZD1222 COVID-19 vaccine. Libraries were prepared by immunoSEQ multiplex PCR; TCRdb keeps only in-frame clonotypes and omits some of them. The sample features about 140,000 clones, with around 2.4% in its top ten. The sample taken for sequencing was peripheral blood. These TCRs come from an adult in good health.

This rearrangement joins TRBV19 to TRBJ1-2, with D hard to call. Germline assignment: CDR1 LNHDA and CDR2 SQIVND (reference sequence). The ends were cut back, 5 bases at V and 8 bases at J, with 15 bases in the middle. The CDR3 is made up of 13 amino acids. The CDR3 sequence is CASSPREAGGYTF. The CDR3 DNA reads TGTGCCAGTAGTCCCCGGGAGGCGGGGGGCTACACCTTC.

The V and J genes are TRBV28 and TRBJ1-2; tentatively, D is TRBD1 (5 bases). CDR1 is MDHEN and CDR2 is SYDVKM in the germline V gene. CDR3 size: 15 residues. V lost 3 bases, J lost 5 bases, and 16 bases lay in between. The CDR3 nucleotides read TGTGCCAGCAGTTTGGCAGGGTACTTCGGGTATGGCTACACCTTC. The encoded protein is CASSLAGYFGYGYTF.

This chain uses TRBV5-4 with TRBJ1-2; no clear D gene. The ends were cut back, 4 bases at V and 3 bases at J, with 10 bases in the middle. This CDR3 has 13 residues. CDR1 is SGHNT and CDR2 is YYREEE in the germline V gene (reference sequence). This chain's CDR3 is CASSPGYDYGYTF. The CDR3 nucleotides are TGTGCCAGCAGCCCCGGATATGACTATGGCTACACCTTC.

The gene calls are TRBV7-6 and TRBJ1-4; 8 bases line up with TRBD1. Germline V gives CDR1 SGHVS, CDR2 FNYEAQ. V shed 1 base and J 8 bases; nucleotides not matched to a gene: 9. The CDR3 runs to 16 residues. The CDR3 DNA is TGTGCCAGCAGCTTAGGTCTCGGACAGGGAGGGGAAAAACTGTTTTTT. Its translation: CASSLGLGQGGEKLFF.

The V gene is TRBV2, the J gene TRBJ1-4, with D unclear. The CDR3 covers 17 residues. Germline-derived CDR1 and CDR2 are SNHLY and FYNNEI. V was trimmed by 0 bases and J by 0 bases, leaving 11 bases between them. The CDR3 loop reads CASSEAGAYATNEKLFF. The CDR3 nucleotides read TGTGCCAGCAGTGAAGCAGGAGCCTATGCAACTAATGAAAAACTGTTTTTT.

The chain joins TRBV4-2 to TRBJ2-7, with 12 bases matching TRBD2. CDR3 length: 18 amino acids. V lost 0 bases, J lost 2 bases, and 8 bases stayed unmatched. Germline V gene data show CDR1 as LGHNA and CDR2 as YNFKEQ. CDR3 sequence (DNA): TGTGCCAGCAGCCAAGATGTCGCTAGCGGGGGGGGAGCCTACGAGCAGTACTTC. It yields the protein CASSQDVASGGGAYEQYF.

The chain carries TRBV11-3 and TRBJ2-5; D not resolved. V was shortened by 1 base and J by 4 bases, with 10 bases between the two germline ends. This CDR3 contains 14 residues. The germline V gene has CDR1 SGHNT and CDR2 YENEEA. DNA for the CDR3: TGTGCCAGCAGCTTAGTGGCAATGGGAGAGACCCAGTACTTC. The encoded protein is CASSLVAMGETQYF. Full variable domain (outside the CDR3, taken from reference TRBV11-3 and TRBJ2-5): EAGVVQSPRYKIIEKKQPVAFWCNPISGHNTLYWYLQNLGQGPELLIRYENEEAVDDSQLPKDRFSAERLKGVDSTLKIQPAELGDSAVYLCASSLVAMGETQYFGPGTRLLVL.

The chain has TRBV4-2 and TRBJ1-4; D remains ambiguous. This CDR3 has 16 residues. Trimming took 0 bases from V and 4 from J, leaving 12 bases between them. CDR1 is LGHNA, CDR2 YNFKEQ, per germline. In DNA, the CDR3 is TGTGCCAGCAGCCAAGATCCGCAAGATGGTAATGAAAAACTGTTTTTT. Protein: CASSQDPQDGNEKLFF.

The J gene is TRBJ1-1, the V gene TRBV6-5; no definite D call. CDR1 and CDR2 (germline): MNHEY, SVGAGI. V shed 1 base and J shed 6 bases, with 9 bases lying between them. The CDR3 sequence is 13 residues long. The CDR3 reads CASSYFLGSEAFF. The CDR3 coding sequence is TGTGCCAGCAGTTACTTCCTCGGCTCTGAAGCTTTCTTT.

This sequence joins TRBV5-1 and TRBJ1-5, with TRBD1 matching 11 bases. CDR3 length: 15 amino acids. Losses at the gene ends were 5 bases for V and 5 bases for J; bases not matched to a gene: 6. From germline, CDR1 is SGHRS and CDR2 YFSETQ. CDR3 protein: CASRLGQGVDQPQHF. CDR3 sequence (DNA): TGCGCCAGCAGACTGGGACAGGGGGTAGATCAGCCCCAGCATTTT.

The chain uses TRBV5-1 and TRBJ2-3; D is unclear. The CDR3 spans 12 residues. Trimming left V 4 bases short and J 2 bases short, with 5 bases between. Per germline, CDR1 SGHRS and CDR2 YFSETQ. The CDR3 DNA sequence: TGCGCCAGCAGCCAATACACAGATACGCAGTATTTT. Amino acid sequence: CASSQYTDTQYF.

The CDR3 region has the DNA TGTGCCAGCAGAAAACAGGGGACCCTTAATGAAAAACTGTTTTTT. This sequence encodes CASRKQGTLNEKLFF. This chain links TRBV7-2 with TRBJ1-4, with 7 bases matching TRBD1. The V and J ends lost 6 bases and 4 bases, in that order; junction bases with no gene match: 8. Germline V CDR1 and CDR2: SGHTA, FQGNSA. There are 15 residues in the CDR3.

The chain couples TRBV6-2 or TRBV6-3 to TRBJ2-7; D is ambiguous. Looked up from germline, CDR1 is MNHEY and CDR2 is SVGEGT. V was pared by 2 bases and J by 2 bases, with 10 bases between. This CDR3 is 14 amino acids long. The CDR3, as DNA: TGTGCCAGCAGTTACGCCGGCAGTACCTACGAGCAGTACTTC. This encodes CASSYAGSTYEQYF.

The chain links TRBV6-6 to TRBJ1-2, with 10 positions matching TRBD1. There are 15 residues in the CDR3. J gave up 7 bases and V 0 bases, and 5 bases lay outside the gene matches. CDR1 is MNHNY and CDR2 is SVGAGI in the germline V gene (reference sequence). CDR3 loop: CASSYSGDRGSGYTF. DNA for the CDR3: TGTGCCAGCAGTTACTCAGGGGACAGGGGTAGTGGCTACACCTTC.